This TCR beta chain was recorded in a study of T cell repertoires in cytomegalovirus infection. Study summary: Use of recently identified HLA-C-restricted and well-studied HLA-B-restricted CMV epitopes was part of the study.

Study-wide results and limits: What dominated the ex vivo response were HLA-C-restricted CMV-specific TCR beta clonotypes. Cumulated frequencies of public TCR beta families served to identify carriers of CMV plus the relevant HLA.

Germline-derived CDR1 and CDR2 are MNHNS and SASEGT. V was shortened by 6 bases and J by 12 bases, with 15 bases between the two germline ends. This CDR3 contains 13 residues. TCRdb redid the calling of the reads with MiXCR, one entry per CDR3 protein. The data contain around 430,000 distinct CDR3 sequences, about 42% of them singletons. This clonotype was observed a single time. What it binds is not known. Sample: cultured PBMCs, taken from culture after CMV antigen stimulation. The clonotype comes from a human donor in good health (CMV status not recorded). Some clones in this sample may be carry-over from other donors' samples. This chain links TRBV6-1 with TRBJ1-6; D might be TRBD1 (6 bases). Written as DNA, the CDR3 is TGTGCCAGCAGCCTGACAGGCTCGGGACCCCTCCACTTT. Its protein is CASSLTGSGPLHF.